Listed here are 24 T cell receptor beta chains from one sample, sequenced in a study of spatial heterogeneity in lung cancer. TCRdb processed the 5' RACE reads anew with MiXCR; each CDR3 protein has one entry. The sample contains around 44,000 distinct CDR3 sequences, more than 9% of which appear only once. Time point of the sample: blood at routine non-recurrence follow-up after resection. Sequenced material: PBMCs, taken at follow-up. The receptors shown here come from a female donor with early-stage non-small cell lung cancer.

J is TRBJ2-5 and V is TRBV28; D is perhaps TRBD1 (6 bases). The CDR3 runs to 15 residues. Trimming removed 6 bases from V and 6 bases from J, with 20 bases in between. Germline V gives CDR1 MDHEN, CDR2 SYDVKM. In DNA form, the CDR3 reads TGTGCCAGCAGCTTACCCGGTGGCAGGGGAAAGACCCAGTACTTC. This sequence encodes CASSLPGGRGKTQYF.

The V and J genes are TRBV2 and TRBJ2-3, with TRBD2 matching 11 bases. CDR3 size: 15 residues. Germline CDR1 reads SNHLY; CDR2 reads FYNNEI. The V segment lost 10 bases and the J segment 4 bases; nucleotides outside the gene matches: 10. Here the CDR3 reads CAIFPGTSGPDTQYF. The CDR3 coding sequence is TGTGCCATCTTCCCCGGGACTAGCGGTCCAGATACGCAGTATTTT.

This clonotype was counted at least ten times. The chain links TRBV20-1 to TRBJ2-5; 10 positions match TRBD1. CDR3 size: 12 residues. Trimming removed 5 bases from V and 5 bases from J; junction bases left unmatched: 2. The germline V gene encodes CDR1 DFQATT and CDR2 SNEGSKA (reference sequence). The CDR3 DNA follows: TGCAGTGCTGACAGGGGGCTGGAGACCCAGTACTTC. Residues: CSADRGLETQYF.

This clonotype was found a few times. CDR3 coding DNA: TGCAGCGTGCATGACAGGGGGCGGACAGATACGCAGTATTTT. This encodes CSVHDRGRTDTQYF. V gene TRBV29-1 combines with J gene TRBJ2-3; the match to TRBD1 covers 10 bases. This CDR3 comprises 14 residues. Germline CDR1 reads SQVTM; CDR2 reads ANQGSEA. V shed 6 bases and J 3 bases; nucleotides not matched to a gene: 6.

This clonotype turned up a few times. The chain carries TRBV28 and TRBJ2-7; D is unclear. CDR1 MDHEN and CDR2 SYDVKM come from the germline V gene. This CDR3 contains 13 residues. V was shortened by 4 bases and J by 1 base, with 8 bases between the two germline ends. CDR3 residues: CASSSGGSYEQYF. CDR3 nucleotide sequence: TGTGCCAGCAGTTCGGGTGGATCCTACGAGCAGTACTTC.

The chain recombines TRBV5-6 with TRBJ2-4, with D perhaps TRBD1 (5 bases). This CDR3 comprises 15 residues. Germline V gene data show CDR1 as SGHDT and CDR2 as YYEEEE. Between the trimmed V and J ends, which lost 4 bases and 0 bases, there was a span of 11 bases. For the CDR3, the DNA is TGTGCCAGCAGCCCGGACAACCTAGCCAAAAACATTCAGTACTTC. Translating it yields CASSPDNLAKNIQYF.

At least ten counts were recorded for this clonotype. This chain uses TRBV29-1 with TRBJ1-2; tentatively, D is TRBD1 (6 bases). The germline V and J ends were trimmed by 7 bases and 0 bases, with 6 bases remaining between them. The length of the CDR3 is 11 residues. Germline CDR1 SQVTM, CDR2 ANQGSEA. CDR3 loop: CSGQANYGYTF. As DNA, the CDR3 is TGCAGCGGACAGGCTAACTATGGCTACACCTTC.

This chain uses TRBV20-1 with TRBJ2-2; D is possibly TRBD1 (6 bases). Germline V gene data show CDR1 as DFQATT and CDR2 as SNEGSKA (reference sequence). V lost 5 bases, J lost 3 bases, and 13 bases lay in between. The CDR3 is 14 amino acids. CDR3 sequence (DNA): TGCAGTGCTTTCACAGGGTGGGACACCGGGGAGCTGTTTTTT. Protein: CSAFTGWDTGELFF.

This clonotype was recorded at least ten times. The chain uses TRBV11-2 and TRBJ2-1, with no clear D. V was trimmed by 2 bases and J by 5 bases, leaving 7 bases between them. Looked up from germline, CDR1 is SGHAT and CDR2 is FQNNGV. The CDR3 spans 13 residues. CDR3 protein: CASSLNSDNEQFF. The CDR3 DNA reads TGTGCCAGCAGCTTAAACAGCGACAATGAGCAGTTCTTC.

This chain uses TRBV20-1 with TRBJ2-1; TRBD2 might be the D (6 bases). The CDR3 is made up of 15 amino acids. Germline CDR1 and CDR2: DFQATT and SNEGSKA (reference sequence). V gave up 2 bases and J gave up 4 bases, with 15 bases separating them. For the CDR3, the DNA is TGCAGTGCTAGAAAGGGACTTTCCGCATACAATGAGCAGTTCTTC. This codes for CSARKGLSAYNEQFF.

Only a few counts were recorded for this clonotype. The chain uses TRBV20-1 and TRBJ2-7, with D uncertain. V was cut by 0 bases and J by 3 bases, with 12 bases left in between. Germline CDR1 DFQATT, CDR2 SNEGSKA (reference sequence). There are 14 residues in the CDR3. The CDR3 region is CSARDRIVNYEQYF. The CDR3 nucleotides read TGCAGTGCTAGAGACAGGATTGTAAACTACGAGCAGTACTTC.

As DNA, the CDR3 is TGTGCCAGCAGCCTCCAGGGAGGGCAGCCGGAAGCTTTCTTT. Translation: CASSLQGGQPEAFF. This chain joins TRBV28 and TRBJ1-1; tentative D call: TRBD1 (5 bases). CDR3 length equals 14 residues. Germline CDR1 and CDR2: MDHEN and SYDVKM. Trimming cost V 6 bases and J 8 bases, with 19 bases left between them.

The chain has TRBV7-3 and TRBJ2-7; D uncertain. Between the trimmed V and J ends, which lost 5 bases and 3 bases, there was a span of 11 bases. Germline V gene data show CDR1 as SGHTA and CDR2 as FQGTGA. The CDR3 has 13 amino acids. The CDR3 DNA reads TGTGCCAGCAGCCCCCAACCGGGCTACGAGCAGTACTTC. This gives the protein CASSPQPGYEQYF.

This clonotype was seen more than once but under ten times. This chain links TRBV20-1 with TRBJ1-6, with D maybe TRBD1 (5 bases). The CDR3 has 14 residues. The V end lost 5 bases, the J end lost 8 bases, and 16 bases lay between the germline ends. Germline V gene data show CDR1 as DFQATT and CDR2 as SNEGSKA (reference sequence). The CDR3 DNA reads as TGCAGTGCTTCCTCGGGGGGGTCGGATTCACCCCTCCACTTT. Amino acid sequence: CSASSGGSDSPLHF.

The sample holds many counts of this clonotype. The chain employs TRBV4-2 and TRBJ1-2; D unclear. The V gene lost 0 bases and the J gene lost 4 bases, with 12 bases spanning the gap. Per the germline V gene, CDR1 is LGHNA and CDR2 is YNFKEQ. The CDR3 contains 15 residues. CDR3 loop: CASSQDVGSTYGYTF. CDR3 coding DNA: TGTGCCAGCAGCCAAGATGTAGGCAGCACCTATGGCTACACCTTC.

This chain connects TRBV5-4 to TRBJ2-3; 8 bases are shared with TRBD2. This CDR3 spans 16 amino acids. The germline V gene encodes CDR1 SGHNT and CDR2 YYREEE (reference sequence). The ends lost 4 bases at V and 6 bases at J; junction bases unmatched: 13. Here the CDR3 reads CASSQGGAGEVDTQYF. The CDR3 DNA reads as TGTGCCAGCAGCCAAGGAGGAGCGGGGGAGGTGGATACGCAGTATTTT.

The genes are TRBV28 and TRBJ1-3; D possibly corresponds to TRBD1 (6 bases). With 8 bases removed from V and 2 bases from J, the gap between germline ends came to 13 bases. The CDR3 runs to 14 residues. The germline gives CDR1 MDHEN, CDR2 SYDVKM. The CDR3 nucleotides are TGTGCCAGCCGATCCGGGACAACTGGAAACACCATATATTTT. Protein sequence: CASRSGTTGNTIYF. Supplemented by reference TRBV28 and TRBJ1-3, the full variable domain reads DVKVTQSSRYLVKRTGEKVFLECVQDMDHENMFWYRQDPGLGLRLIYFSYDVKMKEKGDIPEGYSVSREKKERFSLILESASTNQTSMYLCASRSGTTGNTIYFGEGSWLTVV.

This clonotype was counted at least ten times. J is TRBJ2-3 and V is TRBV29-1, with 15 nucleotides matching TRBD2. The V gene end was trimmed by 5 bases and the J gene end by 4 bases; junction bases not matched to a gene: 4. Germline V gene sequence: CDR1 SQVTM, CDR2 ANQGSEA. The CDR3 contains 15 residues. CDR3 residues: CSVIGLAGGPDTQYF. The DNA of the CDR3 is TGCAGCGTTATCGGACTAGCGGGGGGGCCAGATACGCAGTATTTT.

The J gene is TRBJ2-3, the V gene TRBV5-6; D gene unclear. Between the trimmed V and J ends, which lost 5 bases and 6 bases, there was a span of 7 bases. Germline V lookup: CDR1 SGHDT, CDR2 YYEEEE. This CDR3 is 11 amino acids long. As DNA, the CDR3 is TGTGCCAGCAGTCATAAGGATACGCAGTATTTT. This translates into CASSHKDTQYF.

Ten or more counts support this clonotype. This rearrangement joins TRBV30 to TRBJ2-7; possible D gene TRBD1, 5 bases. Germline values: CDR1 GTSNPN, CDR2 SVGIG (reference sequence). The CDR3 consists of 15 residues. Trimming took 0 bases from V and 2 from J, leaving 14 bases between them. DNA for the CDR3: TGTGCCTGGAGTGTAGGTAGGACACTAACCTACGAGCAGTACTTC. It yields the protein CAWSVGRTLTYEQYF.

This clonotype was observed a few times. This chain uses TRBV10-3 with TRBJ2-1; TRBD1 agrees at 12 bases. The CDR3 sequence is 14 residues long. Losses at the gene ends were 8 bases for V and 7 bases for J; bases not matched to a gene: 6. CDR1 and CDR2 (germline): ENHRY, SYGVKD. The CDR3 DNA reads as TGTGCCATCGCGCGGGACAGGGGGCCGAATGAGCAGTTCTTC. It specifies CAIARDRGPNEQFF.

A few counts support this clonotype. The chain joins TRBV9 to TRBJ1-6; a weak D match, TRBD1 (6 bases). This CDR3 spans 15 amino acids. CDR1 is SGDLS, CDR2 YYNGEE, per germline. The V end was cut by 0 bases, the J end by 5 bases, with 9 bases between. For the CDR3, the DNA is TGTGCCAGCAGCGTAGGCAGGACAGATAATTCACCCCTCCACTTT. As protein: CASSVGRTDNSPLHF.

This clonotype turned up a few times. The V and J genes are TRBV7-2 and TRBJ1-2; 8 nucleotides match TRBD1. The CDR3 sequence is 14 residues long. Germline loops: CDR1 SGHTA, CDR2 FQGNSA. The V gene end was trimmed by 8 bases and the J gene end by 7 bases; junction bases not matched to a gene: 12. Here the CDR3 reads CASPPPGGFGGYTF. The CDR3 region has the DNA TGTGCCAGCCCGCCCCCAGGGGGCTTTGGTGGCTACACCTTC.

This clonotype was seen only a few times. This chain uses TRBV9 with TRBJ2-2; no definite D call. This CDR3 has 13 amino acids. V dropped 0 bases and J dropped 3 bases, with 3 bases sitting between them. Per the germline V gene, CDR1 is SGDLS and CDR2 is YYNGEE. The CDR3 coding sequence is TGTGCCAGCAGCGTAGTTCACACCGGGGAGCTGTTTTTT. This translates into CASSVVHTGELFF.